Following are 30 T cell receptor beta chains from one sample sequenced in a study of T cells after yellow fever vaccination. TCRdb re-called the 5' RACE reads with MiXCR, one entry per CDR3 protein. Of 610,000 or so distinct CDR3 sequences listed, 12% were seen once; the top ten hold under 15%. Sequences were derived from PBMCs, sampled on the day of the yellow fever booster vaccination. These receptors all stem from a young man who received the YFV17D yellow fever vaccine.

V is TRBV27 and J is TRBJ2-7; TRBD2 might be the D (6 bases). This CDR3 region has 13 residues. V was trimmed by 6 bases and J by 8 bases, leaving 17 bases between them. Per germline, CDR1 MNHEY and CDR2 SMNVEV (reference sequence). The CDR3 DNA is TGTGCCAGCAGCCGGGACTCCCTTCTTAAGCAGTACTTC. It codes for CASSRDSLLKQYF.

This clonotype was observed at least ten times. J is TRBJ2-1 and V is TRBV13, with unresolved D. CDR3 length: 14 amino acids. The germline gives CDR1 PRHDT, CDR2 FYEKMQ (reference sequence). The V gene lost 4 bases and the J gene lost 3 bases, with 10 bases spanning the gap. Here the CDR3 DNA reads TGTGCCAGCAGCTCTTCCGGAAACTACAATGAGCAGTTCTTC. As protein: CASSSSGNYNEQFF.

The sample holds one count of this clonotype. This chain uses TRBV19 with TRBJ2-3; 9 bases map to TRBD2. The CDR3 has 13 amino acids. V was clipped by 10 bases and J by 1 base; unmatched bases: 3. Germline V gives CDR1 LNHDA, CDR2 SQIVND (reference sequence). The CDR3 region has the DNA TGTGCCAATAGGACTAGCGGCACAGATACGCAGTATTTT. It specifies CANRTSGTDTQYF.

This sequence joins TRBV30 and TRBJ2-2, with TRBD1 matching 12 bases. CDR1 GTSNPN and CDR2 SVGIG come from the germline V gene (reference sequence). The trim removed 1 base at V and 3 bases at J, leaving 9 bases unmatched. The CDR3 length is 18 residues. The CDR3 DNA follows: TGTGCCTGGAGTGCCGGGACAGGGGGCGCTATGGACACCGGGGAGCTGTTTTTT. This translates into CAWSAGTGGAMDTGELFF.

This chain uses TRBV30 with TRBJ2-1; D unclear. CDR3 size: 15 residues. V was clipped by 1 base and J by 6 bases, with 16 bases between them. Per the germline V gene, CDR1 is GTSNPN and CDR2 is SVGIG (reference sequence). This chain's CDR3 is CAWSAKILSGNEQFF. The CDR3 region has the DNA TGTGCCTGGAGTGCCAAGATCCTCTCGGGCAATGAGCAGTTCTTC.

This clonotype was recorded at least ten times. The gene calls are TRBV12-3 or TRBV12-4 and TRBJ2-1; TRBD1 or TRBD2 may be the D gene (5 bases each). The CDR3 is made up of 16 amino acids. Trimming left V 6 bases short and J 6 bases short, with 21 bases between. The CDR3 spells CASRPPVAGTRNEQFF. CDR3 sequence (DNA): TGTGCCAGCAGGCCTCCGGTGGCTGGGACCCGCAATGAGCAGTTCTTC.

The rearrangement links TRBV28 to TRBJ2-1; 7 nucleotides agree with TRBD2. The CDR3 covers 15 residues. CDR1 and CDR2 from the germline V gene are MDHEN and SYDVKM. Trimming removed 5 bases from V and 12 bases from J; junction bases left unmatched: 16. CDR3 in amino acids: CASSPIAGRAKMQFF. DNA of the CDR3: TGTGCCAGCAGTCCAATAGCGGGTCGGGCAAAAATGCAGTTCTTC.

This rearrangement joins TRBV29-1 to TRBJ1-1, with TRBD1 as a possible D gene (5 bases). There are 13 residues in the CDR3. Deletions cut 4 bases from V and 2 bases from J, with 11 bases between. Germline values: CDR1 SQVTM, CDR2 ANQGSEA. The CDR3: CSVVDRTNTEAFF. CDR3 DNA sequence: TGCAGCGTTGTAGACAGAACAAACACTGAAGCTTTCTTT.

This chain connects TRBV10-1 to TRBJ2-2, with TRBD2 identical over 10 bases. The V gene's germline CDR1 is WNHNN and CDR2 SYGVQD (reference sequence). The junction had 8 bases not matched to a gene; V was cut back by 1 base and J by 0 bases. This CDR3 contains 19 residues. The CDR3 DNA sequence: TGCGCCAGCAGTGAGTTTGGTGGACTAGCGGCCCCGAACACCGGGGAGCTGTTTTTT. This gives the protein CASSEFGGLAAPNTGELFF.

This clonotype showed up just a few times. The V and J genes are TRBV5-5 and TRBJ1-1, with D perhaps TRBD1 (5 bases). CDR3 length: 13 residues. The ends were cut back, 1 base at V and 6 bases at J, with 10 bases in the middle. Germline V gene sequence: CDR1 SGHKS, CDR2 YYEKEE (reference sequence). CDR3 in amino acids: CASSLSGSAEAFF. CDR3 DNA sequence: TGTGCCAGCAGCTTGTCAGGGAGCGCTGAAGCTTTCTTT.

This clonotype was counted a few times. The rearrangement joins TRBV20-1 to TRBJ2-2; D is unclear. Trimming stripped 3 bases from V and 8 bases from J, with 10 bases between. Germline CDR1 DFQATT, CDR2 SNEGSKA (reference sequence). The CDR3 extends over 12 amino acids. The CDR3: CSASAVTGELFF. The CDR3 nucleotides are TGCAGTGCTAGCGCCGTTACGGGGGAGCTGTTTTTT.

This clonotype has only a few counts. This chain uses TRBV7-9 with TRBJ2-1; 9 bases are a match to TRBD2. The CDR3 is 15 amino acids. Germline V lookup: CDR1 SEHNR, CDR2 FQNEAQ (reference sequence). The junction had 6 bases not matched to a gene; V was cut back by 2 bases and J by 7 bases. The CDR3 protein is CASSLSSGARNEQFF. The CDR3 DNA reads TGTGCCAGCAGCTTATCTAGCGGGGCAAGGAATGAGCAGTTCTTC.

The chain carries TRBV7-8 and TRBJ2-1; unclear D gene. The V and J ends lost 5 bases and 7 bases respectively, with 15 bases between them. The CDR3 is 14 residues long. CDR1 is SGHVS, CDR2 FQNEAQ, per germline. CDR3 loop: CASSPQKAVNEQFF. DNA for the CDR3: TGTGCCAGCAGCCCCCAGAAGGCCGTGAATGAGCAGTTCTTC.

This rearrangement joins TRBV7-2 to TRBJ2-2; 7 nucleotides agree with TRBD1. Losses at the gene ends were 7 bases for V and 4 bases for J; bases not matched to a gene: 6. Germline V gives CDR1 SGHTA, CDR2 FQGNSA. This CDR3 comprises 14 residues. CDR3 loop: CASTTGAGTGELFF. DNA of the CDR3: TGTGCCAGCACAACAGGGGCGGGCACCGGGGAGCTGTTTTTT.

In this sample, this clonotype turned up a few times. The chain has TRBV29-1 and TRBJ2-7; 7 bases match TRBD2. V was clipped by 5 bases and J by 0 bases; unmatched bases: 13. The CDR3 extends over 16 amino acids. Looked up from germline, CDR1 is SQVTM and CDR2 is ANQGSEA. The CDR3 region has the DNA TGCAGCGTTCTTCCTCCAGGCGGGGGTAGCTCCTACGAGCAGTACTTC. It translates to CSVLPPGGGSSYEQYF.

This clonotype was seen only a few times. The V gene is TRBV7-6, the J gene TRBJ2-7, with D possibly TRBD1 on 6 matching bases. From germline, CDR1 is SGHVS and CDR2 FNYEAQ. CDR3 size: 15 residues. Trimming took 1 base from V and 4 from J, leaving 14 bases between them. This CDR3 is CASSLGGQLGYEQYF. Written as DNA, the CDR3 is TGTGCCAGCAGCTTAGGAGGACAGTTGGGTTACGAGCAGTACTTC.

The genes are TRBV6-1 and TRBJ2-5, with TRBD2 matching over 10 bases. CDR3 length: 15 residues. With 6 bases clipped from V and 6 bases from J, the junction kept 10 bases outside the gene matches. In germline, CDR1 is MNHNS, CDR2 SASEGT. CDR3 nucleotides: TGTGCCAGCAGCCCCTTTCTAGCGGGAGTAAAGACCCAGTACTTC. It encodes CASSPFLAGVKTQYF.

The chain links TRBV20-1 to TRBJ2-2; tentatively, D is TRBD2 (6 bases). The CDR3 runs to 13 residues. CDR1 and CDR2 from the germline V gene are DFQATT and SNEGSKA (reference sequence). Trimming removed 6 bases at V and 4 bases at J, with 12 bases between. DNA for the CDR3: TGCAGTGCCCCTGACGGGGGCACCGGGGAGCTGTTTTTT. It yields the protein CSAPDGGTGELFF.

This clonotype has only a few counts. The chain employs TRBV20-1 and TRBJ1-5; no clear D gene. The CDR3 consists of 13 residues. CDR1 is DFQATT, CDR2 SNEGSKA, per germline (reference sequence). The V end was cut by 0 bases, the J end by 7 bases, with 10 bases between. Written as DNA, the CDR3 is TGCAGTGCTAGAGATCTAGCTGAACAGCCCCAGCATTTT. Encoded protein: CSARDLAEQPQHF.

This clonotype was seen at least ten times. The gene calls are TRBV29-1 and TRBJ2-7; maybe TRBD2 (6 bases). This CDR3 contains 12 residues. Germline lookup yields CDR1 SQVTM and CDR2 ANQGSEA. The V gene lost 4 bases and the J gene lost 2 bases, with 9 bases spanning the gap. The CDR3 sequence: CSVGRDPYEQYF. In nucleotides, the CDR3 is TGCAGCGTTGGGCGGGACCCCTACGAGCAGTACTTC.

A note on this clonotype: One junction end disagrees with the germline gene, perhaps due to a read error. The chain links TRBV3-1 to TRBJ2-3, with unresolved D. From germline, CDR1 is LGHDT and CDR2 YNNKEL (reference sequence). The CDR3 runs 15 residues. The DNA for the CDR3 is TGTGCCACCAGCCAAGGTTCAGGTGGCACAGATACGCAGTATTTT. Translating gives CATSQGSGGTDTQYF.

The sample holds a few counts of this clonotype. The rearrangement links TRBV10-3 to TRBJ2-2, with 9 bases identical to TRBD1. The CDR3 runs to 15 residues. Germline V gene lookup returns CDR1 ENHRY and CDR2 SYGVKD. Trimming took 7 bases from V and 4 from J; bases not matched to a gene: 7. Here the CDR3 reads CAIKPGQGFTGELFF. DNA for the CDR3: TGTGCCATCAAACCGGGACAGGGCTTCACCGGGGAGCTGTTTTTT.

This clonotype was observed a few times. The chain employs TRBV5-1 and TRBJ1-3, with TRBD1 as a possible D gene (5 bases). Trimming took off 4 bases at V and 1 base at J, with 9 bases between the two ends. This CDR3 contains 14 residues. Germline CDR1 reads SGHRS; CDR2 reads YFSETQ. As DNA, the CDR3 is TGCGCCAGCAGCCCGCCAGGGTCTGGAAACACCATATATTTT. As protein: CASSPPGSGNTIYF. Supplemented by reference TRBV5-1 and TRBJ1-3, the full variable domain reads KAGVTQTPRYLIKTRGQQVTLSCSPISGHRSVSWYQQTPGQGLQFLFEYFSETQRNKGNFPGRFSGRQFSNSRSEMNVSTLELGDSALYLCASSPPGSGNTIYFGEGSWLTVV.

The J gene is TRBJ1-1, the V gene TRBV3-1; TRBD1 aligns across 8 bases. V lost 4 bases and J lost 3; bases outside the gene matches: 4. Germline CDR1 and CDR2: LGHDT and YNNKEL (reference sequence). This CDR3 comprises 14 residues. CDR3 nucleotides: TGTGCCAGCAGCCCCAGGGGGCGGGACACTGAAGCTTTCTTT. This gives the protein CASSPRGRDTEAFF.

V is TRBV20-1 and J is TRBJ2-7; TRBD1 aligns across 10 bases. From germline, CDR1 is DFQATT and CDR2 SNEGSKA (reference sequence). V shed 6 bases and J 5 bases; nucleotides not matched to a gene: 10. The CDR3 covers 14 residues. CDR3 sequence reads: CSATQRDRGHEQYF. CDR3 in DNA: TGCAGTGCAACACAGAGGGACAGGGGCCACGAGCAGTACTTC.

The rearrangement links TRBV5-1 to TRBJ2-3; 12 nucleotides match TRBD1. The CDR3 has 15 residues. The V segment lost 4 bases and the J segment 9 bases; nucleotides outside the gene matches: 9. In germline, CDR1 is SGHRS, CDR2 YFSETQ. The CDR3 sequence is CASSAGTGGFETQYF. CDR3 bases: TGCGCCAGCAGCGCCGGGACAGGGGGCTTCGAAACGCAGTATTTT.

The table lists this clonotype with a few counts. The genes are TRBV6-2 or TRBV6-3 and TRBJ1-5, with D hard to call. This CDR3 has 12 amino acids. The V and J ends lost 4 bases and 5 bases respectively, with 6 bases between them. CDR1 and CDR2 from the germline V gene are MNHEY and SVGEGT. CDR3 protein: CASSSNHQPQHF. CDR3 DNA sequence: TGTGCCAGCAGTTCTAACCATCAGCCCCAGCATTTT.

The chain links TRBV5-1 to TRBJ1-1; the D is unclear. Trimming pared 2 bases from V and 2 bases from J, leaving 13 bases between. The CDR3 has 15 residues. Germline lookup yields CDR1 SGHRS and CDR2 YFSETQ. DNA of the CDR3: TGCGCCAGCAGCTTCCAGAAGACGGGTAACACTGAAGCTTTCTTT. It encodes CASSFQKTGNTEAFF.

This sequence joins TRBV3-1 and TRBJ2-7; 7 bases line up with TRBD1. Germline CDR1 is LGHDT and CDR2 is YNNKEL (reference sequence). This CDR3 is built from 18 residues. Trimming took 0 bases from V and 5 from J; bases not matched to a gene: 16. CDR3 in amino acids: CASSQEVSDRERPNEQYF. CDR3 DNA sequence: TGTGCCAGCAGCCAAGAGGTATCAGACAGGGAACGTCCAAACGAGCAGTACTTC.

J is TRBJ2-5 and V is TRBV28, with D possibly called TRBD1 or TRBD2 (6 bases each). Trimming pared 6 bases from V and 4 bases from J, leaving 12 bases between. Germline-derived CDR1 and CDR2 are MDHEN and SYDVKM. CDR3 length: 13 residues. The CDR3: CASRLGGRETQYF. The CDR3 nucleotides are TGTGCCAGCAGACTGGGGGGCAGAGAGACCCAGTACTTC.